This TCR beta chain came from a study of blood T cell repertoires in COVID-19. In the original processing: The authors estimated nucleated cell counts from reference gene primer amplification. TCRdb's table, derived via immunoSEQ multiplex PCR, lists solely in-frame clones and lacks some. V, J and clone size derive from that table, while D and trimming were established from the DNA sequence. The data hold 45,000 to 65,000 clones, with 90% to 95% observed a single time. Germline lookup yields CDR1 SGHRS and CDR2 YFSETQ. V was pared by 3 bases and J by 4 bases, with 16 bases between. This CDR3 has 16 residues.

The V and J genes are TRBV5-1 and TRBJ2-2, with D tentatively TRBD1 (5 bases). This TCR came from a human donor in a cohort sampled during active COVID-19. What was sequenced was peripheral blood. CDR3 in amino acids: CASSSLPRVSTGELFF. The CDR3 nucleotides read TGCGCCAGCAGCTCCCTGCCCAGGGTTTCCACCGGGGAGCTGTTTTTT.